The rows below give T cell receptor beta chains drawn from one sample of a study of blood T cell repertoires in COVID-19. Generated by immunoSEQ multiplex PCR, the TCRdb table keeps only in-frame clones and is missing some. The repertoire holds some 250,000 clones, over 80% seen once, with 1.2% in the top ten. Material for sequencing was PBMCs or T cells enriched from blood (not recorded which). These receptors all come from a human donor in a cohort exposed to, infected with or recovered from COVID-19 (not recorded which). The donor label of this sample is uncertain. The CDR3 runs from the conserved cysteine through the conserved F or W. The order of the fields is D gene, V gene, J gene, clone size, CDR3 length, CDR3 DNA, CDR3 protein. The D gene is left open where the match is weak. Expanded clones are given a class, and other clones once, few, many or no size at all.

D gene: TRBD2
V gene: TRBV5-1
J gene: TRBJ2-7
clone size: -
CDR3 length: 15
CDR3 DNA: TGCGCCAGCAGCTTGGAAACTAGCGGATCCTACGAGCAGTACTTC
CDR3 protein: CASSLETSGSYEQYF

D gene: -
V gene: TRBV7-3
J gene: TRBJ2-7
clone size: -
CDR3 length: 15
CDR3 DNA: TGTGCCAGCAGCTTTCTCAGGGGGGCGTTCTACGAGCAGTACTTC
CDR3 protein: CASSFLRGAFYEQYF

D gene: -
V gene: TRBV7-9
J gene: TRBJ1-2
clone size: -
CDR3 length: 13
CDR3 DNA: TGTGCCAGCAGCTTATTATCTAACTATGGCTACACCTTC
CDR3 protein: CASSLLSNYGYTF

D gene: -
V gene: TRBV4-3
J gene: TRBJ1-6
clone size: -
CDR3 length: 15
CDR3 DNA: TGCGCCAGCAGCCAAGGGGCACAATATAATTCACCCCTCCACTTT
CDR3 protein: CASSQGAQYNSPLHF

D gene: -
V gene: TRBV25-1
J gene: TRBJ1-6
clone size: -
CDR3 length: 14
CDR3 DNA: TGTGCCAGCAGGGGCGAGGGAGGAAATTCACCCCTCCACTTT
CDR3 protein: CASRGEGGNSPLHF

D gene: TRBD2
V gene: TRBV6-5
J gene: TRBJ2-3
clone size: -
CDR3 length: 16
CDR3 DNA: TGTGCCAGCAGTTCCGGGTTAGCGGGAGATACAGATACGCAGTATTTT
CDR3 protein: CASSSGLAGDTDTQYF

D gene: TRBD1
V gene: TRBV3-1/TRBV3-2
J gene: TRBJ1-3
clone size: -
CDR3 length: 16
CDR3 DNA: TGTGCCAGCAGCCAAGTGCCAGGGGGAGGTGGAAACACCATATATTTT
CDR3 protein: CASSQVPGGGGNTIYF

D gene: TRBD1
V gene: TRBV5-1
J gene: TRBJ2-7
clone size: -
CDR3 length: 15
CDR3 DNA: TGCGCCAGCAGCTTGGGGACAGGAGGCATATACGAGCAGTACTTC
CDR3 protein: CASSLGTGGIYEQYF

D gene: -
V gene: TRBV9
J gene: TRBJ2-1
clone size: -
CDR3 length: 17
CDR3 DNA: TGTGCCAGCAGCGCCTCGACCGGGGGGCGGTCCTACAATGAGCAGTTCTTC
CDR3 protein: CASSASTGGRSYNEQFF

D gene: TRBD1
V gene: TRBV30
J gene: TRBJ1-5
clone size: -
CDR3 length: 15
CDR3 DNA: TGTGCCTGGAGCAGACAGGGGTTTAGCAATCAGCCCCAGCATTTT
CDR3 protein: CAWSRQGFSNQPQHF

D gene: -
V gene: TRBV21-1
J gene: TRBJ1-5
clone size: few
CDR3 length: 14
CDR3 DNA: TGTGCCAGCATCACTTTGGGGAGGGTCCAGCCCCAGCATTTT
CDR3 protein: CASITLGRVQPQHF

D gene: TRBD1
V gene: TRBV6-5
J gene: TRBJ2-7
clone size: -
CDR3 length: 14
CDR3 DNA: TGTGCCAGCAGTCCCTGGACAGGGGGCTACGAGCAGTACTTC
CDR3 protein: CASSPWTGGYEQYF

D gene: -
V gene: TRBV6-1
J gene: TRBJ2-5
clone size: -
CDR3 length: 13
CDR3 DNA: TGTGCCAGCAGTGATAGTAAGGGGTCCTCCCAGTACTTC
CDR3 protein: CASSDSKGSSQYF

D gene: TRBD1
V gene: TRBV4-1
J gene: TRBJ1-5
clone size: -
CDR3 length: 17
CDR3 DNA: TGCGCCAGCAGCCTTCGGACAGGGTACGATAGCAATCAGCCCCAGCATTTT
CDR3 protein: CASSLRTGYDSNQPQHF

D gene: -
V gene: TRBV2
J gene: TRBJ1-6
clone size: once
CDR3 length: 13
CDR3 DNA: TGTGCCAGCCCTCCCGAGATGAATTCACCCCTCCACTTT
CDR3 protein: CASPPEMNSPLHF

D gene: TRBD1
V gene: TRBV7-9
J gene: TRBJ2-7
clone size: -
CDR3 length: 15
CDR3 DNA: TGTGCCAGCAGTTTTGGGACAGGGAGGTTCTACGAGCAGTACTTC
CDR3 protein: CASSFGTGRFYEQYF

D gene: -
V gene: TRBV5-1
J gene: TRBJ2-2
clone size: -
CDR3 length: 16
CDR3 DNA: TGCGCCAGCAGCTTTTATAACAGAAAGAACACCGGGGAGCTGTTTTTT
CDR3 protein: CASSFYNRKNTGELFF

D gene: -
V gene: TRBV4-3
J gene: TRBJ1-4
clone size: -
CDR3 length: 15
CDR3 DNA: TGCGCCAGCAGCCAAGAGAGGGCAAACGGAGAAAAACTGTTTTTT
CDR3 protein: CASSQERANGEKLFF

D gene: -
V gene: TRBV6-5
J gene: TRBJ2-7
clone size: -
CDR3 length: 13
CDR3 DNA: TGTGCCAGCATTCAACTTAGTCCCTACGAGCAGTACTTC
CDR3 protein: CASIQLSPYEQYF

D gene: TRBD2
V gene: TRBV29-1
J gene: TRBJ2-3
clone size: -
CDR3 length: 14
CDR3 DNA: TGCAGCGTTGAAAAGGGACTAGTGTTGGATACGCAGTATTTT
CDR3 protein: CSVEKGLVLDTQYF

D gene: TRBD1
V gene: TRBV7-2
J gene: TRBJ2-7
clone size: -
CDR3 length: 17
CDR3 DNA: TGTGCCAGCAGCTCGTCAGGGGGTGAATTCGTCCGACTGGAGCAGTACTTC
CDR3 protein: CASSSSGGEFVRLEQYF

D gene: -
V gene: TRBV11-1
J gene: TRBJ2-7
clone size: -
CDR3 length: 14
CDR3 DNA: TGTGCCAGCAGCTTGGAGGGGCAACTCCACGAGCAGTACTTC
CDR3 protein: CASSLEGQLHEQYF

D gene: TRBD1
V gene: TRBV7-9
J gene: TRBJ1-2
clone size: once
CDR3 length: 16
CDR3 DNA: TGTGCCAGCAGCTTAGTCGACAGGGGGGAGGTCTATGGCTACACCTTC
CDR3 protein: CASSLVDRGEVYGYTF

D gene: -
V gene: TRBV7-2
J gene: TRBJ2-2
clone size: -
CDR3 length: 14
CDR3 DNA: TGTGCCAGCAGCTTAGTTTTGGAGACCGGGGAGCTGTTTTTT
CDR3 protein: CASSLVLETGELFF

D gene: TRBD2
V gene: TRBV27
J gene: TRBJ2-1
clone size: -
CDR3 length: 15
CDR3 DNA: TGTGCCAGCAGTCCAGAAGCGGGGGGATTCGATGAGCAGTTCTTC
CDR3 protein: CASSPEAGGFDEQFF